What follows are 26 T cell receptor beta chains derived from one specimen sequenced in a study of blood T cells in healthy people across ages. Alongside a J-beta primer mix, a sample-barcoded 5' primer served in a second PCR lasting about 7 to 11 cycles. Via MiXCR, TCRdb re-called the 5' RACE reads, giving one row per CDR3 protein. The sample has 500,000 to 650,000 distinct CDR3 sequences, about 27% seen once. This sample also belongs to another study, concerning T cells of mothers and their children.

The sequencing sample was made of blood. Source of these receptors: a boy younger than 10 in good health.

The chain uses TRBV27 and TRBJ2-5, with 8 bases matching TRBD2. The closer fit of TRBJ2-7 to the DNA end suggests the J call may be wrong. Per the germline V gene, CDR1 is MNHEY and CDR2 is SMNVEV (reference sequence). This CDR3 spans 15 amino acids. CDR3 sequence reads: CASRTTSGLSYEQYF. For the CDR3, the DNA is TGTGCCAGCAGGACCACTAGCGGCTTGTCCTACGAGCAGTACTTC.

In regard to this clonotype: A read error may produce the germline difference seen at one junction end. The CDR3 bases are TGTGCCAACAGTGAATTAGCGGGTTGGCAAGAGACCCAGTACTTC. It translates to CANSELAGWQETQYF. The V and J genes are TRBV6-1 and TRBJ2-5; 7 bases map to TRBD2. The CDR3 runs 15 residues. Germline V CDR1 and CDR2: MNHNS, SASEGT.

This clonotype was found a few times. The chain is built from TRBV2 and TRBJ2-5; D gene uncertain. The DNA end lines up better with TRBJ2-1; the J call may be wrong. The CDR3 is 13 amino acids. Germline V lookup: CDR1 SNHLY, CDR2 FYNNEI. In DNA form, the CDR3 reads TGTGCCAGCAGTACGGCCGTGCTTTATGAGCAGTTCTTC. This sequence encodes CASSTAVLYEQFF.

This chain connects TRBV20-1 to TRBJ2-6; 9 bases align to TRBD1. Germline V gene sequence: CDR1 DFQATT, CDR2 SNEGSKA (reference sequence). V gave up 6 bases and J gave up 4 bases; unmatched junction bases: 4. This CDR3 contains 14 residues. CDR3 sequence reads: CSAWDRAGANVLTF. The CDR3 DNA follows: TGCAGTGCCTGGGACAGGGCCGGGGCCAACGTCCTGACTTTC.

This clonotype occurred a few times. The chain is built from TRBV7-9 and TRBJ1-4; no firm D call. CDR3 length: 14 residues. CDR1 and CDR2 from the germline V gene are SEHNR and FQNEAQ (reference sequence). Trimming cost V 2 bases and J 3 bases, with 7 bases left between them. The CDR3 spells CASSLPEANEKLFF. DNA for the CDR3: TGTGCCAGCAGCTTACCGGAAGCTAATGAAAAACTGTTTTTT.

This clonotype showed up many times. The CDR3 reads CASSLGSSGARVETQYF. Here the CDR3 DNA reads TGTGCCAGCAGCTTAGGGTCTAGCGGGGCCCGAGTGGAGACCCAGTACTTC. The rearrangement links TRBV13 to TRBJ2-5; 9 bases line up with TRBD2. This CDR3 is 17 amino acids long. Germline V gives CDR1 PRHDT, CDR2 FYEKMQ (reference sequence). With V trimmed by 0 bases and J by 5 bases, 10 bases remained unmatched.

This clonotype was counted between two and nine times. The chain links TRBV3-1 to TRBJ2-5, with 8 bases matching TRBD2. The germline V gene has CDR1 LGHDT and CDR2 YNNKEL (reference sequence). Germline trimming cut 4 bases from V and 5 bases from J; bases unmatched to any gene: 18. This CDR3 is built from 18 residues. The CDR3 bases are TGTGCCAGCAGCCTCTCGGCCGGGGGGGAATTGGGTCGGGAGACCCAGTACTTC. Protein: CASSLSAGGELGRETQYF.

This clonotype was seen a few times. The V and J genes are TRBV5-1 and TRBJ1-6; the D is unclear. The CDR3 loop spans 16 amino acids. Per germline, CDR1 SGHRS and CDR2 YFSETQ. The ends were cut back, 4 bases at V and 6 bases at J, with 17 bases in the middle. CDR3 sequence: CASSPGYGVGNSPLHF. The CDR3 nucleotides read TGCGCCAGCAGCCCCGGTTACGGGGTCGGTAATTCACCCCTCCACTTT. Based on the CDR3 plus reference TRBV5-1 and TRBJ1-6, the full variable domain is KAGVTQTPRYLIKTRGQQVTLSCSPISGHRSVSWYQQTPGQGLQFLFEYFSETQRNKGNFPGRFSGRQFSNSRSEMNVSTLELGDSALYLCASSPGYGVGNSPLHFGNGTRLTVT.

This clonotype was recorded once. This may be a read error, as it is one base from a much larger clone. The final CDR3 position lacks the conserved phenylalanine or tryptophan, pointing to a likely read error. CDR3 DNA: TGTGCCAGCAAAGTGGCAGGGGAGACCGGGGAGCTGTTTTCT. Protein product: CASKVAGETGELFS. The chain recombines TRBV25-1 with TRBJ2-2, with D possibly matching TRBD1 (6 bases). This CDR3 is built from 14 residues. V shed 7 bases and J shed 5 bases, with 14 bases lying between them. Germline loops: CDR1 MGHDK, CDR2 SYGVNS.

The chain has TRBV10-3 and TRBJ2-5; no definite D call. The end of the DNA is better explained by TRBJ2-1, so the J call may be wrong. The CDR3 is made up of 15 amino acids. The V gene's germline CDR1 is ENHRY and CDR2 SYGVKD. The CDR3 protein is CAISDPQDGHNEQFF. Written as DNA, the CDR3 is TGTGCCATCAGTGACCCACAAGACGGACACAATGAGCAGTTCTTC.

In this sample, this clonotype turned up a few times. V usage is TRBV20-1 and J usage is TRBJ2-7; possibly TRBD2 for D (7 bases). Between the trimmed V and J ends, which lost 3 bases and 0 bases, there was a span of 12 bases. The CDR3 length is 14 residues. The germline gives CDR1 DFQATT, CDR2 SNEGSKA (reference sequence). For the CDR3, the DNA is TGCAGTGCTAGGAGGGGGGACTACTCCTACGAGCAGTACTTC. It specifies CSARRGDYSYEQYF.

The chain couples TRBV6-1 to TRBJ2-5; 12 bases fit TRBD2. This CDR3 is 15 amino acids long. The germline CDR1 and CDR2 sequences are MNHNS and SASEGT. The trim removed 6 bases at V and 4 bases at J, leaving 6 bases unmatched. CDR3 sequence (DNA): TGTGCCAGCAGAAACGGACTAGCGGGGATAGAGACCCAGTACTTC. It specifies CASRNGLAGIETQYF.

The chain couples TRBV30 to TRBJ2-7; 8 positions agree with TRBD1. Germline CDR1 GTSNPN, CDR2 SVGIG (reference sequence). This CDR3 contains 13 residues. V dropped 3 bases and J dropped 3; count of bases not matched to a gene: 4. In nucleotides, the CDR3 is TGTGCCTGGAGGGACAGGGAGGACTACGAGCAGTACTTC. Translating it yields CAWRDREDYEQYF. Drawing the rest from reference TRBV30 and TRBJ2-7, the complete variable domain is SQTIHQWPATLVQPVGSPLSLECTVEGTSNPNLYWYRQAAGRGLQLLFYSVGIGQISSEVPQNLSASRPQDRQFILSSKKLLLSDSGFYLCAWRDREDYEQYFGPGTRLTVT.

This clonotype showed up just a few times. The CDR3, as DNA: TGTGCCAGCAGCACCGGGAGCCAAGAGACCCAGTACTTC. Translating gives CASSTGSQETQYF. The J gene is TRBJ2-5, the V gene TRBV12-3 or TRBV12-4; TRBD2 might be the D (6 bases). There are 13 residues in the CDR3. The germline V and J ends were trimmed by 6 bases and 1 base, with 9 bases remaining between them.

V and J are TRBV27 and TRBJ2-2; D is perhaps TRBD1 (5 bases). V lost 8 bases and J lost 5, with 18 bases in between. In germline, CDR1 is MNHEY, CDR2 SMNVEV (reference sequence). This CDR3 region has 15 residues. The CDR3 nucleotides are TGTGCCAGCTCAACCCTGGGGCCAAGGACCGGGGAGCTGTTTTTT. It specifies CASSTLGPRTGELFF.

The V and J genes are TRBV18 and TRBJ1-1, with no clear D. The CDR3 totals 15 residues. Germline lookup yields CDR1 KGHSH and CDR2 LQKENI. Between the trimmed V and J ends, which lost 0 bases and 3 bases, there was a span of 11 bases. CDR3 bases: TGTGCCAGCTCACCACCGGGGAGGAAGGACACTGAAGCTTTCTTT. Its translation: CASSPPGRKDTEAFF. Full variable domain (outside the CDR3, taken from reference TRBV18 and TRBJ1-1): NAGVMQNPRHLVRRRGQEARLRCSPMKGHSHVYWYRQLPEEGLKFMVYLQKENIIDESGMPKERFSAEFPKEGPSILRIQQVVRGDSAAYFCASSPPGRKDTEAFFGQGTRLTVV.

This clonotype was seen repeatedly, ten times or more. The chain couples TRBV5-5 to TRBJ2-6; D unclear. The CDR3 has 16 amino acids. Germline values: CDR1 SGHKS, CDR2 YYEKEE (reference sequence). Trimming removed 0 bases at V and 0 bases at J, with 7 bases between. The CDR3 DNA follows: TGTGCCAGCAGCTTGGAAGGGCACTCTGGGGCCAACGTCCTGACTTTC. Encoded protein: CASSLEGHSGANVLTF.

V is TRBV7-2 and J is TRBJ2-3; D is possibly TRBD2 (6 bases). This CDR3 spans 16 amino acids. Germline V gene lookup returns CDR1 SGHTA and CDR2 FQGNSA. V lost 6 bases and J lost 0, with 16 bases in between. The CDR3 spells CASRFRPGLSTDTQYF. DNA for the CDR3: TGTGCCAGCAGGTTTCGACCGGGACTTAGCACAGATACGCAGTATTTT.

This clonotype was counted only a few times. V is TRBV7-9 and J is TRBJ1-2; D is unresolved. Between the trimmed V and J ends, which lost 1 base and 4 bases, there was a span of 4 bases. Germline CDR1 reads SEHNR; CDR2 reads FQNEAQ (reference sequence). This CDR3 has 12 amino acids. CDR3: CASSLDAYGYTF. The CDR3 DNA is TGTGCCAGCAGCTTAGACGCCTATGGCTACACCTTC.

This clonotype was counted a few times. The CDR3 DNA reads TGTGCCAGTAAGAAACTAGCGGCCACAGATACGCAGTATTTT. This encodes CASKKLAATDTQYF. The chain recombines TRBV19 with TRBJ2-3, with 8 bases that match TRBD2. V lost 7 bases and J lost 2; bases outside the gene matches: 5. The CDR3 length is 14 residues. Looked up from germline, CDR1 is LNHDA and CDR2 is SQIVND (reference sequence).

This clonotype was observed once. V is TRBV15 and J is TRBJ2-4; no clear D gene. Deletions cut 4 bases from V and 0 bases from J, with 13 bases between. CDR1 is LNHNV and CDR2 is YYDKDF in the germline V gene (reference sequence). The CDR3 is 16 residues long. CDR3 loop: CATSKVAGLAKNIQYF. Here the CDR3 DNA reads TGTGCCACCAGCAAAGTAGCCGGTTTAGCCAAAAACATTCAGTACTTC. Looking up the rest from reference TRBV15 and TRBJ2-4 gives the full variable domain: DAMVIQNPRYQVTQFGKPVTLSCSQTLNHNVMYWYQQKSSQAPKLLFHYYDKDFNNEADTPDNFQSRRPNTSFCFLDIRSPGLGDTAMYLCATSKVAGLAKNIQYFGAGTRLSVL.

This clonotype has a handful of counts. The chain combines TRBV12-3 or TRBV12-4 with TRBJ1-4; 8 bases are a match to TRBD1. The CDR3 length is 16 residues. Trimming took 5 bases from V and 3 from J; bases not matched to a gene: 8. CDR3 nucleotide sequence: TGTGCCAGCAGTGCCCCGAACAGGGGGTCTAATGAAAAACTGTTTTTT. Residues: CASSAPNRGSNEKLFF.

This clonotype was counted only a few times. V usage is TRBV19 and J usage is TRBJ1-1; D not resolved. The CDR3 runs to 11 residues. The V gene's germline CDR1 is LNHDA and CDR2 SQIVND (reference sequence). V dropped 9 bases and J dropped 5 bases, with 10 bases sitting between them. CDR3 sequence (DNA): TGTGCCAGCAGCATCGGGACTGAAGCTTTCTTT. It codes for CASSIGTEAFF. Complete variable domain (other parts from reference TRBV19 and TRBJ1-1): DGGITQSPKYLFRKEGQNVTLSCEQNLNHDAMYWYRQDPGQGLRLIYYSQIVNDFQKGDIAEGYSVSREKKESFPLTVTSAQKNPTAFYLCASSIGTEAFFGQGTRLTVV.

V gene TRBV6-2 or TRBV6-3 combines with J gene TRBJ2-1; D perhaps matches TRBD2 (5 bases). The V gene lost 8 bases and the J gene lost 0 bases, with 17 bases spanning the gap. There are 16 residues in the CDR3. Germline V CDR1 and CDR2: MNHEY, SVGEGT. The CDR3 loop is CASGADGLNSYNEQFF. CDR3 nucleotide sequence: TGTGCCAGCGGAGCGGACGGACTGAACTCCTACAATGAGCAGTTCTTC.

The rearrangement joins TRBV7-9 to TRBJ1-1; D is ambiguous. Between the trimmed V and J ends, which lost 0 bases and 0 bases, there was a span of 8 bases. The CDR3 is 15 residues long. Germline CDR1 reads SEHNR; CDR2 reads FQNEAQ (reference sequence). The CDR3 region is CASSLAWQLNTEAFF. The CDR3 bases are TGTGCCAGCAGCTTAGCTTGGCAGCTGAACACTGAAGCTTTCTTT.

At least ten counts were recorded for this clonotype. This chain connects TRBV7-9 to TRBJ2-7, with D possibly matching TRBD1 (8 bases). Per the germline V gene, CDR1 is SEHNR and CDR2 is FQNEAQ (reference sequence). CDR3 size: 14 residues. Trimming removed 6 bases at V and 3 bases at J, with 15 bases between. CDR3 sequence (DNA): TGTGCCAGCAGGTCGGACAGGGAGGGCTACGAGCAGTACTTC. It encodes CASRSDREGYEQYF.